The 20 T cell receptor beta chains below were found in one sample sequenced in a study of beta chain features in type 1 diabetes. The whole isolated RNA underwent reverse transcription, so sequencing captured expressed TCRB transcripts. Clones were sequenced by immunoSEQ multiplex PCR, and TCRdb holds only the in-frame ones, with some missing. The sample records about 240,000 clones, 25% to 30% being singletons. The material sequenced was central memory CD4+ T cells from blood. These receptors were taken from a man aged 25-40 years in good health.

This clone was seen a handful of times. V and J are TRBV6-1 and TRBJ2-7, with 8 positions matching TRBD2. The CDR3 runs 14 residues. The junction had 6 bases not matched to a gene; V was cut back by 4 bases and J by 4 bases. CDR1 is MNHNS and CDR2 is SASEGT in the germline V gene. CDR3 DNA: TGTGCCAGCAGTGGGAGCGGGAGCTCATACGAGCAGTACTTC. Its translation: CASSGSGSSYEQYF.

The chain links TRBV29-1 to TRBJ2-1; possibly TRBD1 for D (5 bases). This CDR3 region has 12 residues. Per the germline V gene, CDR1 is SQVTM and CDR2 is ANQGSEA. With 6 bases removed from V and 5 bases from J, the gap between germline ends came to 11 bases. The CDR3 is CSVNQGNNEQFF. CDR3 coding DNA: TGCAGCGTAAACCAGGGTAACAATGAGCAGTTCTTC.

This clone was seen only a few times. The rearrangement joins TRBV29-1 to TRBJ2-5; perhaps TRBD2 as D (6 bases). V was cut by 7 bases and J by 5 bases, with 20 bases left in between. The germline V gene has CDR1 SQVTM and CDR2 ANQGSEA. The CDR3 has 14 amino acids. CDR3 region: CSGGGGGISETQYF. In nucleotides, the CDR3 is TGCAGCGGTGGCGGCGGAGGGATTAGTGAGACCCAGTACTTC.

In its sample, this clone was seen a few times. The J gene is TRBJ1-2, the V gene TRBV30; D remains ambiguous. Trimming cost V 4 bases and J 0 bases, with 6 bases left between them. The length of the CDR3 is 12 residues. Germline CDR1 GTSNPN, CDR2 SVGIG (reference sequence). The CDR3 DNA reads TGTGCCTGGACCGCCACTAACTATGGCTACACCTTC. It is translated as CAWTATNYGYTF.

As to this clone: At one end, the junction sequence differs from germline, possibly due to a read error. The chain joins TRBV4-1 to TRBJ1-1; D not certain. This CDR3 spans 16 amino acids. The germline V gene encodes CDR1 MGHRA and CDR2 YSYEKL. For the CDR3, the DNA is TGCGCCAGCAGCCAAGCCAACATGGGTCTGAACGCTGAAGCTTTCTTT. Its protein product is CASSQANMGLNAEAFF.

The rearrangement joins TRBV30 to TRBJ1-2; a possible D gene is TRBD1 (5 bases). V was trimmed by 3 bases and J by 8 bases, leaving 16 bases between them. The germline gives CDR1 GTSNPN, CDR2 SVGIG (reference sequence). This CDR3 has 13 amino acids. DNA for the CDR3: TGTGCCTGGAGGACAGTCTCTTTTGTAGGCTACACCTTC. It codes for CAWRTVSFVGYTF.

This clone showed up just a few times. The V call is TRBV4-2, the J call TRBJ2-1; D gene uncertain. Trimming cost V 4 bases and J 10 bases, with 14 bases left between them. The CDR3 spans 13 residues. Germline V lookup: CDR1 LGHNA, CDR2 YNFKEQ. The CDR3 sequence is CASSPRSQPEQFF. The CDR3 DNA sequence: TGTGCCAGCAGCCCAAGATCACAGCCAGAGCAGTTCTTC.

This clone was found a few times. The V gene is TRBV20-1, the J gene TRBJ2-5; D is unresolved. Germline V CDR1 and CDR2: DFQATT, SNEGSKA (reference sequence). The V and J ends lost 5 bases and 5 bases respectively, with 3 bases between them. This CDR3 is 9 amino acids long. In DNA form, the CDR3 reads TGCAGTGCTGGCGAGACCCAGTACTTC. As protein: CSAGETQYF.

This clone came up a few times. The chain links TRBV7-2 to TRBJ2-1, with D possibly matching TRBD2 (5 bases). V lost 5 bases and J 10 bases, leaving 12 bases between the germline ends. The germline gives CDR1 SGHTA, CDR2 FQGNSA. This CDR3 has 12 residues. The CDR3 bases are TGTGCCAGCAGCAACTTTCGGGGAGAGCAGTTCTTC. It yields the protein CASSNFRGEQFF.

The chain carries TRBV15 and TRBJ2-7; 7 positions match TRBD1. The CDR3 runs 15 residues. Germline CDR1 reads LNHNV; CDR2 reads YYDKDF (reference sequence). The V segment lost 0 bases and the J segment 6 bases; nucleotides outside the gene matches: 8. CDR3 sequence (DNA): TGTGCCACCAGCAGAGATAGCGTCGCAGGGGGCGAGCAGTACTTC. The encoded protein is CATSRDSVAGGEQYF.

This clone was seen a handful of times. This CDR3 is CASSATGQGIGYTF. The CDR3, as DNA: TGTGCCAGCAGCGCCACGGGCCAGGGGATTGGCTACACCTTC. The chain has TRBV2 and TRBJ1-2, with D possibly matching TRBD1 (6 bases). V was cut by 6 bases and J by 7 bases, with 18 bases left in between. The CDR3 length is 14 residues. Germline lookup yields CDR1 SNHLY and CDR2 FYNNEI.

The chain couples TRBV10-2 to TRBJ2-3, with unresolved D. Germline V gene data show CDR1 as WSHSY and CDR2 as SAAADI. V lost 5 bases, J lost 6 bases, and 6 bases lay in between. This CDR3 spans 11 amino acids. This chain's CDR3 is CASSPRDTQYF. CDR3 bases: TGCGCCAGCAGTCCTCGGGATACGCAGTATTTT.

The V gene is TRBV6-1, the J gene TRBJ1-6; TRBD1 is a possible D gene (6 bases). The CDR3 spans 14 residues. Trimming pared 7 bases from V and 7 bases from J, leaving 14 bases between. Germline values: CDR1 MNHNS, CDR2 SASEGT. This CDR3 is CASKGGPENSPLHF. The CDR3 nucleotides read TGTGCCAGCAAAGGGGGACCGGAAAATTCACCCCTCCACTTT.

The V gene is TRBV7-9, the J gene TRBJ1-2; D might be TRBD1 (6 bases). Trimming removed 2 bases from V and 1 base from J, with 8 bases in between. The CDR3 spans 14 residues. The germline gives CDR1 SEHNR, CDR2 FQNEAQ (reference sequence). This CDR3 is CASSLTQGNYGYTF. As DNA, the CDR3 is TGTGCCAGCAGCTTAACACAGGGTAACTATGGCTACACCTTC.

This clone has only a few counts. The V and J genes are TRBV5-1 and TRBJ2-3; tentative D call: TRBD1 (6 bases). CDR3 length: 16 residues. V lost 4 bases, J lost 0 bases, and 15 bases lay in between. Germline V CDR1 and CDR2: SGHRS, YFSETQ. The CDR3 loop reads CASSTGTSPSTDTQYF. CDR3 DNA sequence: TGCGCCAGCAGCACAGGGACCTCCCCTAGCACAGATACGCAGTATTTT. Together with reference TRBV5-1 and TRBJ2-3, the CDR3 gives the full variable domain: KAGVTQTPRYLIKTRGQQVTLSCSPISGHRSVSWYQQTPGQGLQFLFEYFSETQRNKGNFPGRFSGRQFSNSRSEMNVSTLELGDSALYLCASSTGTSPSTDTQYFGPGTRLTVL.

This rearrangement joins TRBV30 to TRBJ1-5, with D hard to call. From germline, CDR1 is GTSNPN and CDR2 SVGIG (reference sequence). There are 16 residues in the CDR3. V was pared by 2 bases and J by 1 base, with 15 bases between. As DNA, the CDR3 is TGTGCCTGGAGTCCTGGACGGGGAGTGAGCAATCAGCCCCAGCATTTT. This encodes CAWSPGRGVSNQPQHF.

CDR3: CASSLELGEQYF. As DNA, the CDR3 is TGTGCCAGCAGCTTAGAGCTCGGGGAGCAGTACTTC. This rearrangement joins TRBV7-2 to TRBJ2-7, with D uncertain. This CDR3 has 12 amino acids. Germline CDR1 reads SGHTA; CDR2 reads FQGNSA. The germline V and J ends were trimmed by 1 base and 7 bases, with 8 bases remaining between them.

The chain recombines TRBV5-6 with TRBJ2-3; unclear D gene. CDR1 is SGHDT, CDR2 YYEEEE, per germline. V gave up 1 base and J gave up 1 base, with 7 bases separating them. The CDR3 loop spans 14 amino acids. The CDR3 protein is CASSLPTGTDTQYF. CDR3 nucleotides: TGTGCCAGCAGCTTGCCTACCGGCACAGATACGCAGTATTTT.

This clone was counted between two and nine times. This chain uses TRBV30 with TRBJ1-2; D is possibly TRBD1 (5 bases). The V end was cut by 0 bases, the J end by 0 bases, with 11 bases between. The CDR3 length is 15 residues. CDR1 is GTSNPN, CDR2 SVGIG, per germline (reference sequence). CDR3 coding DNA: TGTGCCTGGAGTGTAGGGGACCGTCCTAACTATGGCTACACCTTC. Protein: CAWSVGDRPNYGYTF.

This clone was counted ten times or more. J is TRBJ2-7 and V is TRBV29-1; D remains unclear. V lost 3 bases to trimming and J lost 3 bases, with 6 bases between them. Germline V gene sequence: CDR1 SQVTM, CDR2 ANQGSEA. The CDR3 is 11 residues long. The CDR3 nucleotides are TGCAGCGTTGATTGGGGCTACGAGCAGTACTTC. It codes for CSVDWGYEQYF.